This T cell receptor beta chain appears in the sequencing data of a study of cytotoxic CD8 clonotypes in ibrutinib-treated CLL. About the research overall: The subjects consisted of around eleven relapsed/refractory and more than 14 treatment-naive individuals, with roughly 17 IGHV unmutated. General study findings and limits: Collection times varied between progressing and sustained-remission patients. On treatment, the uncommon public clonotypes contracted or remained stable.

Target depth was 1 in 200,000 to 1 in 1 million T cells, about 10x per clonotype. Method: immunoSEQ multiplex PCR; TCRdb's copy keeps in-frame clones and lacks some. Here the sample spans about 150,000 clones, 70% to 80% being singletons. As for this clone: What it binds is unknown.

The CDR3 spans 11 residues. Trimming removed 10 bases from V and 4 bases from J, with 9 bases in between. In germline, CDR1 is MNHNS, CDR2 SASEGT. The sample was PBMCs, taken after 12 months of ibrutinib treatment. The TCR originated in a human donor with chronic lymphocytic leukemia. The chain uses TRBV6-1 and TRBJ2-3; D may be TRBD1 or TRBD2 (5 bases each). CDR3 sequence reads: CATLGADTQYF. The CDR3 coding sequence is TGTGCCACATTGGGGGCAGATACGCAGTATTTT.